These 6 T cell receptor beta chains came from one sample sequenced in a study of shared clonotypes between healthy human individuals. Clones were sequenced by immunoSEQ multiplex PCR, and TCRdb holds only the in-frame ones, with some missing. This table holds 2 million to 2.5 million clones, 80% to 95% found once. Sequences were obtained from naive CD4+ T cells from PBMCs. Subset: CD45RA+ positively selected. The receptors here all came from a man between 18 and 35 years old in good health. Some clones in this sample may be carry-over from other donors' samples.

This rearrangement joins TRBV29-1 to TRBJ2-3, with D possibly being TRBD1 or TRBD2 (5 bases each). The ends were cut back, 3 bases at V and 6 bases at J, with 7 bases in the middle. This CDR3 contains 11 residues. Germline-derived CDR1 and CDR2 are SQVTM and ANQGSEA. The CDR3 DNA follows: TGCAGCGTTGACAGGGAGGATACGCAGTATTTT. Protein: CSVDREDTQYF.

The chain uses TRBV30 and TRBJ2-4, with D maybe TRBD1 (5 bases). CDR1 is GTSNPN and CDR2 is SVGIG in the germline V gene (reference sequence). The CDR3 is 13 residues long. V lost 0 bases and J 7 bases, leaving 10 bases between the germline ends. The CDR3 nucleotides are TGTGCCTGGAGTGTATCTCCAGGGAACATTCAGTACTTC. Translated: CAWSVSPGNIQYF. Full variable domain (rest looked up from reference TRBV30 and TRBJ2-4): SQTIHQWPATLVQPVGSPLSLECTVEGTSNPNLYWYRQAAGRGLQLLFYSVGIGQISSEVPQNLSASRPQDRQFILSSKKLLLSDSGFYLCAWSVSPGNIQYFGAGTRLSVL.

The chain employs TRBV18 and TRBJ2-1; 9 bases align to TRBD2. The germline gives CDR1 KGHSH, CDR2 LQKENI. The CDR3 has 15 amino acids. V was clipped by 3 bases and J by 5 bases; unmatched bases: 5. CDR3 region: CASSPTLAGDNEQFF. Here the CDR3 DNA reads TGTGCCAGCTCACCGACCTTAGCGGGAGACAATGAGCAGTTCTTC.

CDR3 residues: CASREGLGMNEQFF. The CDR3 coding sequence is TGTGCCAGCAGGGAGGGACTGGGGATGAATGAGCAGTTCTTC. This sequence joins TRBV6-1 and TRBJ2-1, with D tentatively TRBD2 (6 bases). V lost 6 bases to trimming and J lost 7 bases, with 16 bases between them. CDR1 and CDR2 from the germline V gene are MNHNS and SASEGT. This CDR3 is 14 amino acids long.

This clone has a handful of counts. The chain recombines TRBV29-1 with TRBJ1-1, with TRBD1 matching 9 bases. CDR1 and CDR2 from the germline V gene are SQVTM and ANQGSEA. This CDR3 is built from 14 residues. After removal of 7 bases from V and 0 bases from J, the junction contained 6 bases not matched to a gene. The CDR3 DNA follows: TGCAGCGCTGGGACAGGGTTTGTGAACACTGAAGCTTTCTTT. This encodes CSAGTGFVNTEAFF.

The sample holds one count of this clone. The chain links TRBV28 to TRBJ2-5; a possible D gene is TRBD1 (5 bases). The V gene's germline CDR1 is MDHEN and CDR2 SYDVKM. Trimming cost V 5 bases and J 9 bases, with 10 bases left between them. The CDR3 has 11 residues. CDR3 nucleotides: TGTGCCAGCAGTGGCAGGGCGTCCCAGTACTTC. Its translation: CASSGRASQYF.